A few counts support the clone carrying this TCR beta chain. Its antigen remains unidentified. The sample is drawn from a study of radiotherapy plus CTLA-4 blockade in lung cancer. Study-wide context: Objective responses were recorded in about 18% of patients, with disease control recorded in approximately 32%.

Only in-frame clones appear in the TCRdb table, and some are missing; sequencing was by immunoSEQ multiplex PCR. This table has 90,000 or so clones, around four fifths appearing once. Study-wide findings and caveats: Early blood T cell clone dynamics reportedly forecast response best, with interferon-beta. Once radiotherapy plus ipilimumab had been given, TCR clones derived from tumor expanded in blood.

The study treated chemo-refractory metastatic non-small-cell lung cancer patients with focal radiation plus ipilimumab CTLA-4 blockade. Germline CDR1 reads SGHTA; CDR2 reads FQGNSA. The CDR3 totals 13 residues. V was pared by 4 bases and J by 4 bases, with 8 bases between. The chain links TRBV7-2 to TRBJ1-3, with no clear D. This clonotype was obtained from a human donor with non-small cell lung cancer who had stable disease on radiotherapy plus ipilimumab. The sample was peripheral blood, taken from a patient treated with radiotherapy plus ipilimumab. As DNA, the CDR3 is TGTGCCAGCAGCTCCACTCGAGGAAACACCATATATTTT. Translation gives CASSSTRGNTIYF.